The following is a TCR beta chain sequence with its context. Its target is not known. Axillary draining lymph nodes of breast cancer patients supplied the node samples. Germline V gene data show CDR1 as SGHRS and CDR2 as YFSETQ. V lost 2 bases and J lost 5; bases outside the gene matches: 5. The CDR3 has 14 residues. The data were taken from a study of breast tumors, draining lymph nodes, adjacent tissues. TCRdb fed the multiplex PCR reads into MiXCR, producing one record per CDR3 protein. The table shows around 140,000 distinct CDR3 sequences, with 32% occurring only once. Whole-study findings and limits: The data were judged consistent with most tumor T cells coming from lymph node and expanding in tumor.

The sequence was obtained from a female donor with breast cancer. Some clones in this sample may be carry-over from other donors' samples. What was sequenced was axillary lymph node tissue. The chain uses TRBV5-1 and TRBJ1-1, with 8 bases fitting TRBD1. CDR3 DNA sequence: TGCGCCAGCAGCTTCGGACAGGGAGGTACTGAAGCTTTCTTT. It encodes CASSFGQGGTEAFF.